This T cell receptor beta chain is from a study of spatial heterogeneity in lung cancer. Whole-study context: The donor group consisted of under 90 patients who had untreated, early-stage non-small cell lung cancer.

Looked up from germline, CDR1 is MNHEY and CDR2 is SVGAGI. The length of the CDR3 is 17 residues. Germline trimming cut 0 bases from V and 2 bases from J; bases unmatched to any gene: 6. This clonotype has only a few counts. On each TCR cDNA molecule, a unique molecular identifier was present. One entry per CDR3 protein, called by TCRdb with MiXCR from the 5' RACE reads. The table includes under 30,000 distinct CDR3 sequences, roughly 5.6% detected once. Time point described: blood at routine non-recurrence follow-up after resection. Whole RNA came from tumor, nontumor lung or frozen PBMC and was sequenced without being sorted.

The sequencing used PBMCs, collected at follow-up. This clonotype was sampled from a male donor with early-stage non-small cell lung cancer. The chain carries TRBV6-5 and TRBJ2-1, with TRBD2 identical over 8 bases. The CDR3: CASSYSGSSGAYNEQFF. The CDR3 DNA is TGTGCCAGCAGTTACTCTGGGAGTAGCGGGGCCTACAATGAGCAGTTCTTC.